The rows below give T cell receptor beta chains drawn from one sample of a study of blood T cells in healthy people across ages. MiXCR, applied by TCRdb to the 5' RACE reads, yields one record per CDR3 protein. This table has about 670,000 distinct CDR3 sequences, less than 45% appearing once. The sequenced sample was blood. All receptors derive from a man aged 80 or over in good health. CDR3s include the opening cysteine and the closing phenylalanine or tryptophan. D genes are given only for firm matches. Rows may omit the clone size; those that give it use once, few, many or a size class.

CDR3: CASSQGTSGGEHTDTQYF; DNA: TGTGCCAGCAGCCAAGGGACTAGCGGGGGGGAACACACAGATACGCAGTATTTT; D: TRBD2; J: TRBJ2-3; V: TRBV3-1; size: -
CDR3: CASSTRDKANYGYTF; DNA: TGTGCCAGCAGTACCCGGGACAAAGCTAACTATGGCTACACCTTC; D: -; J: TRBJ1-2; V: TRBV2; size: -
CDR3: CASSQGTAAPYEQYF; DNA: TGTGCCAGCAGCCAAGGGACGGCAGCACCCTACGAGCAGTACTTC; D: -; J: TRBJ2-7; V: TRBV4-2; size: many
CDR3: CASSLNMYNEQFF; DNA: TGTGCCAGCAGCCTGAACATGTACAATGAGCAGTTCTTC; D: -; J: TRBJ2-1; V: TRBV6-5; size: many
CDR3: CASSVGAGLRYNEQFF; DNA: TGTGCCAGCAGCGTAGGAGCGGGACTAAGATACAATGAGCAGTTCTTC; D: TRBD2; J: TRBJ2-1; V: TRBV9; size: few
CDR3: CAWGGHGIGDEKLFF; DNA: TGTGCCTGGGGGGGCCACGGCATCGGTGATGAAAAACTGTTTTTT; D: -; J: TRBJ1-4; V: TRBV30; size: -
CDR3: CASSLMGQGKNEQYF; DNA: TGCGCCAGCAGCTTGATGGGACAGGGGAAGAACGAGCAGTACTTC; D: TRBD1; J: TRBJ2-7; V: TRBV5-1; size: -
CDR3: CASSLTGLGGAATEAFF; DNA: TGTGCCAGCAGCTTAACCGGGCTTGGTGGGGCGGCCACTGAAGCTTTCTTT; D: -; J: TRBJ1-1; V: TRBV7-3; size: few
CDR3: CASSYSTAGRQGQWPQHF; DNA: TGTGCCAGCAGTTACTCGACGGCAGGGAGGCAGGGACAGTGGCCCCAGCATTTT; D: TRBD1; J: TRBJ1-5; V: TRBV6-5; size: -
CDR3: CASSYRDRAYEQYF; DNA: TGCGCCAGCAGCTACCGGGACAGAGCCTACGAGCAGTACTTC; D: TRBD1; J: TRBJ2-7; V: TRBV5-1; size: many
CDR3: CSANEGLAGGYEQYF; DNA: TGCAGTGCTAACGAGGGACTAGCGGGAGGCTACGAGCAGTACTTC; D: TRBD2; J: TRBJ2-7; V: TRBV20-1; size: -
CDR3: CASSLVGGGLAGELDTQYF; DNA: TGTGCCAGCAGCTTAGTTGGTGGAGGACTAGCGGGAGAACTAGATACGCAGTATTTT; D: TRBD2; J: TRBJ2-3; V: TRBV7-2; size: many
CDR3: CASSLDHLAGVEQYF; DNA: TGTGCCAGCAGCTTAGATCATCTAGCGGGAGTCGAGCAGTACTTC; D: TRBD2; J: TRBJ2-7; V: TRBV11-2; size: -
CDR3: CASSIDWGVGEQFF; DNA: TGTGCCAGCAGCATAGATTGGGGGGTCGGTGAGCAGTTCTTC; D: -; J: TRBJ2-1; V: TRBV9; size: -
CDR3: CASIGDRGYEQYF; DNA: TGTGCCAGCATAGGAGACAGGGGCTACGAGCAGTACTTC; D: TRBD1; J: TRBJ2-7; V: TRBV6-2/TRBV6-3; size: -
CDR3: CASSLYLRTGDTDTQYF; DNA: TGTGCCAGCAGCTTATATCTGCGGACAGGGGACACAGATACGCAGTATTTT; D: TRBD1; J: TRBJ2-3; V: TRBV11-2; size: -
CDR3: CASSVGEGNYYNEQYF; DNA: TGTGCCAGCAGCGTAGGGGAAGGCAACTACTACAATGAGCAGTACTTC; D: -; J: TRBJ2-7; V: TRBV9; size: -
CDR3: CSAVGRGSGANVLTF; DNA: TGCAGTGCTGTCGGGAGGGGCTCTGGGGCCAACGTCCTGACTTTC; D: TRBD2; J: TRBJ2-6; V: TRBV20-1; size: -
CDR3: CASSYGVETTSEQYF; DNA: TGTGCCAGCAGTTACGGAGTTGAGACAACCTCCGAGCAGTACTTC; D: -; J: TRBJ2-7; V: TRBV6-5; size: -
CDR3: CASSLSGRGDEQYF; DNA: TGTGCCAGCAGCTTAAGCGGGAGGGGAGACGAGCAGTACTTC; D: TRBD2; J: TRBJ2-7; V: TRBV7-8; size: -
CDR3: CSGEREFQETQYF; DNA: TGCAGTGGCGAGCGGGAGTTCCAAGAGACCCAGTACTTC; D: TRBD2; J: TRBJ2-5; V: TRBV20-1; size: few
CDR3: CASGSGQGAETQYF; DNA: TGTGCTAGTGGTTCGGGACAGGGGGCTGAGACCCAGTACTTC; D: TRBD1; J: TRBJ2-5; V: TRBV12-5; size: few
CDR3: CASTGTSGWDYTF; DNA: TGTGCCAGCACCGGCACCTCCGGATGGGACTACACCTTC; D: -; J: TRBJ1-2; V: TRBV6-1; size: -
CDR3: CASWSRTQETQYF; DNA: TGTGCTTCCTGGTCGCGGACCCAAGAGACCCAGTACTTC; D: -; J: TRBJ2-5; V: TRBV11-3; size: few
CDR3: CASSLSQGEGYTF; DNA: TGTGCCAGCAGCCTGTCACAGGGGGAAGGCTACACCTTC; D: TRBD1; J: TRBJ1-2; V: TRBV4-2; size: many
CDR3: CAISEPTRLAGDSTDTQYF; DNA: TGTGCCATCAGTGAGCCAACCCGACTAGCGGGAGATAGCACAGATACGCAGTATTTT; D: TRBD2; J: TRBJ2-3; V: TRBV10-3; size: -
CDR3: CSARGTGSETQYF; DNA: TGCAGTGCTAGAGGGACAGGGTCAGAGACCCAGTACTTC; D: TRBD1; J: TRBJ2-5; V: TRBV20-1; size: -
CDR3: CASSFTTGRNYGYTF; DNA: TGTGCCAGCAGCTTCACGACAGGAAGAAACTATGGCTACACCTTC; D: -; J: TRBJ1-2; V: TRBV7-3; size: -
CDR3: CASSPQGTSNNEQFF; DNA: TGTGCCAGCAGTCCCCAGGGGACCAGCAATAATGAGCAGTTCTTC; D: -; J: TRBJ2-1; V: TRBV2; size: -
CDR3: CSASVGADTQYF; DNA: TGCAGTGCTAGTGTAGGGGCAGATACGCAGTATTTT; D: -; J: TRBJ2-3; V: TRBV20-1; size: -
CDR3: CASSPYGEQYF; DNA: TGTGCCAGCAGTCCCTACGGCGAGCAGTACTTC; D: -; J: TRBJ2-7; V: TRBV6-6; size: once
CDR3: CASSLDRVEGNEQYF; DNA: TGTGCCAGCAGCTTAGATAGGGTGGAGGGTAATGAGCAGTACTTC; D: -; J: TRBJ2-5; V: TRBV11-2; size: -
CDR3: CAVSSYNEQFF; DNA: TGTGCCGTCAGCTCCTACAATGAGCAGTTCTTC; D: -; J: TRBJ2-1; V: TRBV28; size: -
CDR3: CASSIIAGGPGETQYF; DNA: TGTGCCAGCAGCATAATAGCGGGGGGGCCGGGGGAGACCCAGTACTTC; D: TRBD2; J: TRBJ2-5; V: TRBV7-2; size: -
CDR3: CASSERRFYGYTF; DNA: TGCGCCAGCAGTGAGCGGAGATTCTATGGCTACACCTTC; D: -; J: TRBJ1-2; V: TRBV10-2; size: many
CDR3: CASSLSRVLNYGYTF; DNA: TGTGCCAGCAGTTTATCGAGGGTGCTGAACTATGGCTACACCTTC; D: -; J: TRBJ1-2; V: TRBV27; size: -
CDR3: CASRKGGGPTNEKLFF; DNA: TGTGCCAGCCGCAAAGGTGGGGGACCAACTAATGAAAAACTGTTTTTT; D: -; J: TRBJ1-4; V: TRBV12-3/TRBV12-4; size: few
CDR3: CASSTDYVETQYF; DNA: TGTGCCAGCAGCACGGACTATGTGGAGACCCAGTACTTC; D: -; J: TRBJ2-5; V: TRBV7-2; size: few
CDR3: CSANPTSGGFRANVLTF; DNA: TGCAGTGCGAACCCCACTAGCGGGGGGTTTAGGGCCAACGTCCTGACTTTC; D: TRBD2; J: TRBJ2-6; V: TRBV20-1; size: -
CDR3: CASSKARGWATNEKLFF; DNA: TGTGCCAGCAGCAAAGCGAGGGGGTGGGCAACTAATGAAAAACTGTTTTTT; D: -; J: TRBJ1-4; V: TRBV21-1; size: -